This T cell receptor (beta chain) was found in a study of technical replicates of blood from a handful of donors. This table comes from immunoSEQ multiplex PCR, and its TCRdb copy is limited to in-frame clones, with some not included. The repertoire has 75,000 to 90,000 clones, approximately 91% of them found once; the top ten carry approximately 0.4%. This CDR3 region has 14 residues. CDR1 is MDHEN and CDR2 is SYDVKM in the germline V gene. V dropped 5 bases and J dropped 3; count of bases not matched to a gene: 6. The specimen was T cells isolated from PBMCs. The chain couples TRBV28 to TRBJ2-7, with 8 positions matching TRBD2. The receptor was isolated from a human donor in good health. CDR3 amino acids: CASSSSGTSYEQYF. The DNA of the CDR3 is TGTGCCAGCAGTAGTAGCGGGACCAGCTACGAGCAGTACTTC.